What follows is one T cell receptor beta chain and its context. The length of the CDR3 is 15 residues. The data derive from a study of control samples from healthy donors and cancer patients. Sequencing was performed with immunoSEQ multiplex PCR; in TCRdb, only in-frame clones are kept and a portion is missing. The table shows under 85,000 clones, with about 92% occurring only once. The receptor was isolated from a man aged 55 to 69 with colorectal cancer. The J gene is TRBJ1-4, the V gene TRBV12-2. TRBV12-2 is flagged as a pseudogene. Sequencing was done on a sample of PBMCs. CDR3 amino acids: CASRLVWMGFEKLFF. CDR3 sequence (DNA): TGTGCAAGTCGCTTAGTATGGATGGGTTTTGAAAAACTGTTTTTT.